The present T cell receptor beta chain was sequenced within a study of blood T cell repertoires in COVID-19. At the level of the study: There were acute and convalescent COVID-19 samples, and they came from the United States, Italy and Spain. From T cells, B-cell-depleted T cells, or PBMCs came the material, which was cDNA or gDNA.

How the authors handled the data: Amplification from reference gene primers served as the basis for estimated nucleated cell counts. TCRdb's copy holds only in-frame clones and misses some; the assay was immunoSEQ multiplex PCR. The V and J calls and the clone size are those of that table, but D and trimming were determined from the DNA. This sample has 160,000 or so clones, with about 85% found just once. Germline loops: CDR1 MNHEY, CDR2 SVGAGI. J was trimmed by 7 bases and V by 3 bases; bases with no gene match: 8. CDR3 length equals 15 residues. This clone was detected once. The chain couples TRBV6-5 to TRBJ1-4; TRBD1 agrees at 7 bases. The sequence derives from a woman in her 70s with acute or convalescent COVID-19. The sequenced sample was peripheral blood. CDR3 loop: CASSYRPGGSEKLFF. In nucleotides, the CDR3 is TGTGCCAGCAGTTATCGCCCAGGGGGATCTGAAAAACTGTTTTTT.